This TCR beta chain was found in a study of blood T cell repertoires in COVID-19. At the level of the study: COVID-19 samples collected from the United States, Italy and Spain covered acute and convalescent phases. In each case, the material was cDNA or gDNA derived from T cells, B-cell-depleted T cells, or PBMCs.

The trim removed 3 bases at V and 5 bases at J, leaving 7 bases unmatched. This CDR3 region has 15 residues. Germline V CDR1 and CDR2: SGHKS, YYEKEE (reference sequence). In the authors' methods: Reference gene primer amplification yielded estimated nucleated cell counts. Only in-frame clones appear in the TCRdb table, and some are missing; sequencing was by immunoSEQ multiplex PCR. The V and J calls and clone size were taken over from that table, and D and trimming were inferred from the DNA. The data hold over 70,000 clones, with about three quarters observed a single time. The source is a human donor in a cohort sampled during active COVID-19. The chain links TRBV5-5 to TRBJ1-2; 10 bases align to TRBD1. The source material was peripheral blood. The CDR3 coding sequence is TGTGCCAGCAGCTCTATGGACAGGGGGATTTATGGCTACACCTTC. Protein product: CASSSMDRGIYGYTF.